These T cell receptor beta chains were read from a single sample in a study of blood T cell repertoires in COVID-19. The assay was immunoSEQ multiplex PCR, and TCRdb's table has in-frame clones only and misses some. Among about 150,000 clones listed, 82% were seen once. Specimen: peripheral blood. These receptors all come from an elderly woman with active or convalescent COVID-19. Each CDR3 is given with its conserved first and last residue. A D gene is named only where the DNA matches it firmly. Not all rows give a size; the values are once, few, many and, for expanded clones, a class.

d_call clone_size v_call cdr3_aa
. once TRBV19 CASSPPGWANYGYTF
TRBD2 . TRBV5-1 CASSLAGLAGSDGTQYF
. once TRBV5-1 CASSSSPSGTEAFF
. . TRBV7-8 CASSLYRDWSSGNTIYF
. . TRBV7-9 CASSPPGMGEQYF
. . TRBV30 CAWSQGGNEQFF
TRBD2 . TRBV6-1 CASSEPRTSGTGELFF
TRBD2 . TRBV6-1 CASSEGVVAGDEQFF
. . TRBV3-1/TRBV3-2 CASSQDWGGDQPQHF
TRBD1 . TRBV27 CASSLSDRGTPGSYTF
. . TRBV28 CASSPPVRPWSSPLHF
TRBD2 . TRBV3-1/TRBV3-2 CASSQRLAGPYEQYF
. . TRBV19 CASSPGHSNQPQHF
TRBD2 . TRBV4-1 CASSPRPIRTSGRAYEQYF
. . TRBV3-1/TRBV3-2 CASSQVGAGIWSGGELFF
. . TRBV7-2 CASSLAGTSSYNEQFF
TRBD1 . TRBV10-3 CAISQGQGDTEAFF
. . TRBV28 CASSPPRWRTGNQPQHF
TRBD1 . TRBV5-6 CASSWTGGTEAFF
. . TRBV18 CASSPPAGVNTEAFF
. . TRBV5-1 CASTETPNTEAFF
TRBD1 few TRBV29-1 CSVSDRGNTEAFF
TRBD1 . TRBV6-5 CASRRDREQPQHF
. once TRBV19 CASRNTNSYNEQFF
TRBD2 . TRBV28 CASSLWASGSLSDTQYF
. . TRBV2 CASTPGGTDTQYF
. . TRBV7-9 CASSLGWGGQNTEAFF
TRBD1 . TRBV15 CATSRDLPGTGTEAFF
TRBD1 . TRBV6-5 CASNTDRDQTQYF
. . TRBV19 CAIPPGSSGNTIYF
. . TRBV29-1 CSVGLGGNTEAFF
. . TRBV5-1 CASSSGQRLSTDTQYF
TRBD1 . TRBV9 CASSPDRVSGNTIYF
. once TRBV30 CAWSWGGRPDQPQHF
. . TRBV3-1/TRBV3-2 CASSPDWRKTQYF
. once TRBV7-9 CASSLGTPQETQYF
. . TRBV7-8 CASSPRLGAKTF
TRBD1 . TRBV5-1 CASSVDRLDEQFF
. few TRBV6-6 CASSYPVGQMNTEAFF
TRBD1 . TRBV7-9 CASSTQGETEAFF
. . TRBV12-3/TRBV12-4 CASSLIGRGGYTF
. . TRBV11-2 CASSFDPTLNEKLFF